The source of this T cell receptor beta chain is a study of T cell responses to AZD1222 COVID-19 vaccine. Assay used: immunoSEQ multiplex PCR; TCRdb lists only in-frame clones, some missing. The sample holds 100,000 to 150,000 clones; 75% to 90% are singletons and the top ten take 4.4%. In the case of this clone: Antigen specificity is unknown.

General study results and limits: Dominant at 160-218 and 743-854, vaccine-associated CD4 TCRs also spanned spike. Among AZD1222 vaccinees, only 5 or 6 were seropositive at baseline.

The sequence derives from an adult who received the AZD1222 COVID-19 vaccine. Sample: peripheral blood, taken 28 days after the second AZD1222 dose.

The CDR3 DNA sequence: TGTGCCAGCAGCGCTGCTAGAGGGGGGACGGGAAACATTCAGTACTTC. This translates into CASSAARGGTGNIQYF. The chain joins TRBV2 to TRBJ2-4; D could derive from TRBD1 or TRBD2 (6 bases each). The CDR3 loop spans 16 amino acids. V was pared by 6 bases and J by 6 bases, with 21 bases between. CDR1 is SNHLY and CDR2 is FYNNEI in the germline V gene.